This T cell receptor beta chain derives from a study of blood T cell repertoires in COVID-19. Study-wide background: Sites across the United States, Italy and Spain contributed samples from acute and convalescent COVID-19. PBMCs, B-cell-depleted T cells, or T cells were the source of the cDNA or gDNA that made up the material.

Recruited during active infection, patients (from Seattle) were subsequently followed longitudinally. Source study methods: Amplifying reference gene primers gave estimates of nucleated cell counts. Sequencing was performed with immunoSEQ multiplex PCR; in TCRdb, only in-frame clones are kept and a portion is missing. That table furnishes V, J and clone size, whereas the DNA furnished D and trimming. The sample yields under 400,000 clones, around 87% seen once. This CDR3 contains 12 residues. Germline V gene sequence: CDR1 SGHNT, CDR2 YYREEE (reference sequence). The V gene lost 4 bases and the J gene lost 5 bases, with 10 bases spanning the gap.

Sequencing used peripheral blood. V usage is TRBV5-4 and J usage is TRBJ2-7; D ambiguous. The TCR originated in a woman aged 25 to 45 with COVID-19, enrolled during active disease. The CDR3, as DNA: TGTGCCAGCAGCATTCTAGGTAACGAGCAGTACTTC. Its translation is CASSILGNEQYF.